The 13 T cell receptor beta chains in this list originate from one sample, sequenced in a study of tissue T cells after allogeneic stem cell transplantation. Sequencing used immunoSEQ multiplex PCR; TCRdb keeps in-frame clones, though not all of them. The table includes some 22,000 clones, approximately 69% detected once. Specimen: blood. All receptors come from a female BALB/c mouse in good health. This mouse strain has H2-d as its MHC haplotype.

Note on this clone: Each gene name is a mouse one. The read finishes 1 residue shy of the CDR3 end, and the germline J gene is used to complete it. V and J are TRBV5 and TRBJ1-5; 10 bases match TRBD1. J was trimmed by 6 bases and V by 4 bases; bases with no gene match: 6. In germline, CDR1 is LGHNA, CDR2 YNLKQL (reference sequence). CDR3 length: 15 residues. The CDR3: CASSLQTGGFQAPLF. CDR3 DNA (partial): TGTGCCAGCAGCCTTCAGACAGGGGGCTTCCAGGCTCCGCTT.

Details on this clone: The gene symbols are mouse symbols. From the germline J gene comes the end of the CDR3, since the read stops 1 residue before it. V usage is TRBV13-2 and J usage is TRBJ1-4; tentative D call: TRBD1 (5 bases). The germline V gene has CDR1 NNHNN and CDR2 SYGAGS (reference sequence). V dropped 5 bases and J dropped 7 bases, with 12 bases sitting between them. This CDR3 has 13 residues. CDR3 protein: CASGPAGSERLFF. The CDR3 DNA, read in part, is TGTGCCAGCGGGCCCGCAGGGAGCGAAAGATTATTT.

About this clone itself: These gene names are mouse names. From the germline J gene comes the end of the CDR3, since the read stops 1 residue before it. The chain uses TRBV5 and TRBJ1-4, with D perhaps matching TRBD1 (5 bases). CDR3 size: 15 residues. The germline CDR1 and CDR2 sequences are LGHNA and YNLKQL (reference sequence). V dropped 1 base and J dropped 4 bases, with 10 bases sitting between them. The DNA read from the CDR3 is TGTGCCAGCAGCCAAGTGCGGGGGAACAACGAAAGATTATTT. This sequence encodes CASSQVRGNNERLF. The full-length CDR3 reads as CASSQVRGNNERLFF.

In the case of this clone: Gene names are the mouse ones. The sequenced CDR3 bases are TGTGCCAGCGGTGATGCATTGGGGGGGAAGTATGAACAGTAC. Amino acid sequence: CASGDALGGKYEQY. The CDR3 as a whole reads CASGDALGGKYEQYF. The rearrangement uses TRBV13-2 and TRBJ2-7; 8 bases are shared with TRBD2. The read stops 1 residue short of the end of the CDR3; the missing end is completed from the germline J gene. The CDR3 contains 15 residues. CDR1 and CDR2 from the germline V gene are NNHNN and SYGAGS (reference sequence). V shed 0 bases and J 4 bases; nucleotides not matched to a gene: 6.

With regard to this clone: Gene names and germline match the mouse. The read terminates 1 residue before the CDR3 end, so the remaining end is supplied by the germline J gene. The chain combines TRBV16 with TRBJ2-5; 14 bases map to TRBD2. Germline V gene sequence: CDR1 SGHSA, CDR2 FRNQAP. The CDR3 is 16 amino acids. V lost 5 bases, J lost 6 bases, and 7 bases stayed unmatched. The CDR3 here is CASSPRDWGGEDTQYF. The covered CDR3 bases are TGTGCAAGCAGCCCCCGGGACTGGGGGGGCGAGGACACCCAGTAC.

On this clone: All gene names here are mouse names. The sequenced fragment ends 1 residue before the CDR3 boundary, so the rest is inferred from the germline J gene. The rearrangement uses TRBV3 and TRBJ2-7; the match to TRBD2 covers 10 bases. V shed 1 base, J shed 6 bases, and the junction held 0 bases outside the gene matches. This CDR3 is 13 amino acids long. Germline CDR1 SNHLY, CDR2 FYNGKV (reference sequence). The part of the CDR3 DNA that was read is TGTGCCAGCAGCTTAGACTGGGGGGGTGAACAGTAC. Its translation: CASSLDWGGEQY. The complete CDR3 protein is CASSLDWGGEQYF. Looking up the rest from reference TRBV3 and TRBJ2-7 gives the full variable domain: GPKVLQIPSHQIIDMGQMVTLNCDPVSNHLYFYWYKQILGQQMEFLVNFYNGKVMEKSKLFKDQFSVERPDGSYFTLKIQPTALEDSAVYFCASSLDWGGEQYFGPGTRLTVL.

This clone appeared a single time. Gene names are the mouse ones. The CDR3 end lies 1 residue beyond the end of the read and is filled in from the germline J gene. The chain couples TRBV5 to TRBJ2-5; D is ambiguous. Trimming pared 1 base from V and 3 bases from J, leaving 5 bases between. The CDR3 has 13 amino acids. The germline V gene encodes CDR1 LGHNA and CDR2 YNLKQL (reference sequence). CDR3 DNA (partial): TGTGCCAGCAGCCAAGGGGGTCAAGACACCCAGTAC. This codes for CASSQGGQDTQY. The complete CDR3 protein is CASSQGGQDTQYF.

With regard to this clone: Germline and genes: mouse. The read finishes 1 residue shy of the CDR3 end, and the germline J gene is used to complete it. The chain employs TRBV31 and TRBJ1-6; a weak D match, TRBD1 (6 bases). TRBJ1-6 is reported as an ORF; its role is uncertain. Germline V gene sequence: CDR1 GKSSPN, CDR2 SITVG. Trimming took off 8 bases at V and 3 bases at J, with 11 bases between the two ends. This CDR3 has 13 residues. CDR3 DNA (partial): TGTGCCGGGGGGGACAACTATAATTCGCCCCTCTAC. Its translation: CAGGDNYNSPLY. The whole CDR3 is CAGGDNYNSPLYF.

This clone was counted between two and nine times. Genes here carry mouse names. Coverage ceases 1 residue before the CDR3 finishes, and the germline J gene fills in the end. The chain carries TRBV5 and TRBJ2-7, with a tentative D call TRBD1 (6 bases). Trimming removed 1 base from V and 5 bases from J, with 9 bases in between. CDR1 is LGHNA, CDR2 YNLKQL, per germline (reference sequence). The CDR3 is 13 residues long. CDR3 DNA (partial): TGTGCCAGCAGCCAAGGAAACAGGGATGAACAGTAC. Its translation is CASSQGNRDEQY. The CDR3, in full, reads CASSQGNRDEQYF.

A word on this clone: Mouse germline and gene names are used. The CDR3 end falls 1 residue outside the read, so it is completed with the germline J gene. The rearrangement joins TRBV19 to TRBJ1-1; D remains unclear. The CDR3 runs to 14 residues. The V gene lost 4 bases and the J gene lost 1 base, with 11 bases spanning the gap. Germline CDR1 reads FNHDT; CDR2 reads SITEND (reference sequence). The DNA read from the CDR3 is TGTGCCAGCAGTCCCCCCCGGGAAAACACAGAAGTCTTC. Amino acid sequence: CASSPPRENTEVF. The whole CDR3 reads CASSPPRENTEVFF. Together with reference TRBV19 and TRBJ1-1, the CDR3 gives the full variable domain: GGIITQTPKFLIGQEGQKLTLKCQQNFNHDTMYWYRQDSGKGLRLIYYSITENDLQKGDLSEGYDASREKKSSFSLTVTSAQKNEMAVFLCASSPPRENTEVFFGKGTRLTVV.

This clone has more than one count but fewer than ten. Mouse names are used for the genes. CDR3: CTCSADMGHYAEQFF. Incomplete CDR3 DNA: TGCACCTGCAGTGCAGATATGGGGCACTATGCTGAGCAGTTC. The chain recombines TRBV1 with TRBJ2-1; D tentatively fits TRBD1 or TRBD2 (5 bases each). The CDR3 end falls 1 residue outside the read, so it is completed with the germline J gene. Germline V gene lookup returns CDR1 NSQYPW and CDR2 LRSPGD (reference sequence). CDR3 length: 15 amino acids. Trimming removed 0 bases at V and 2 bases at J, with 8 bases between.

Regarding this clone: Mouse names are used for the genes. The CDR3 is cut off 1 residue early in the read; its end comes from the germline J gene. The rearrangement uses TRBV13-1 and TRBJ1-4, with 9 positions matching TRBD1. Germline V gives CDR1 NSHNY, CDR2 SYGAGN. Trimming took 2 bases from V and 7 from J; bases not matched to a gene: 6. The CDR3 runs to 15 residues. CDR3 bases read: TGTGCCAGCAGTGAGGGGACAGGGCTGTCCGAAAGATTATTT. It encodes CASSEGTGLSERLF. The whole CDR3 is CASSEGTGLSERLFF. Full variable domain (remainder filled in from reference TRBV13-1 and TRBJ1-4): EAAVTQSPRNKVTVTGGNVTLSCRQTNSHNYMYWYRQDTGHGLRLIHYSYGAGNLRIGDVPDGYKATRTTQEDFFLLLELASPSQTSLYFCASSEGTGLSERLFFGHGTKLSVL.

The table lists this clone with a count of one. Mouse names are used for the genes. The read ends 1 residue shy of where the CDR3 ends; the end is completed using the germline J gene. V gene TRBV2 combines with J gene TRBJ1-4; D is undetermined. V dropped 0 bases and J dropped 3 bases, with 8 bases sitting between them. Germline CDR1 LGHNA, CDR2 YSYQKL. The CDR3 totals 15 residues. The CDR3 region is CASSQELGTNERLFF. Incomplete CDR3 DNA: TGTGCCAGCAGCCAAGAATTGGGCACCAACGAAAGATTATTT.